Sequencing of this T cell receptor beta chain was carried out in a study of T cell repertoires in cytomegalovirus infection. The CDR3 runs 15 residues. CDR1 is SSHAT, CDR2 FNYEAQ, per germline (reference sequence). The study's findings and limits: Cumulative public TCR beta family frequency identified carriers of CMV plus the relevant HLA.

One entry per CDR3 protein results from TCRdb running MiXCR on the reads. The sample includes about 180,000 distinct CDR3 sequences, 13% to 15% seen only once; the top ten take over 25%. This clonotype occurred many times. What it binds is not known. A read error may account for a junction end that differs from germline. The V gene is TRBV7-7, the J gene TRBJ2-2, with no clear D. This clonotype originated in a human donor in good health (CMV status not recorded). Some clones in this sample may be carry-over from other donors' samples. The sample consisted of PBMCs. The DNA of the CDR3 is TGTGCTAGCAGCTTCGGGCTAGGTCCTTCCGGGGAGCTGTTTTTT. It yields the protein CASSFGLGPSGELFF.